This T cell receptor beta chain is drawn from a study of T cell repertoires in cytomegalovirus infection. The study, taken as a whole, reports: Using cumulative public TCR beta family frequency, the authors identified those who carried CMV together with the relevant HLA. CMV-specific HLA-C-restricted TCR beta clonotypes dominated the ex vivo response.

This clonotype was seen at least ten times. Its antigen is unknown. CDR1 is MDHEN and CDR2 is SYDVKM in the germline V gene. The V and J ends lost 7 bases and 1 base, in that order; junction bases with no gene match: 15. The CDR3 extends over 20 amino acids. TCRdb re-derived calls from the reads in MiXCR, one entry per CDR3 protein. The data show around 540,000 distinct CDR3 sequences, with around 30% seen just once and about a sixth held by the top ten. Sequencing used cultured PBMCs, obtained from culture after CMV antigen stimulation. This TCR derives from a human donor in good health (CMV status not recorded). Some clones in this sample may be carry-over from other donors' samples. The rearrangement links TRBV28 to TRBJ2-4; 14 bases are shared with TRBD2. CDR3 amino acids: CASTSTPTSGRDAAKNIQYF. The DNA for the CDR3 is TGTGCCAGCACCTCTACCCCGACTAGCGGGAGGGATGCGGCCAAAAACATTCAGTACTTC.